The 8 T cell receptor beta chains given below trace back to one sample, sequenced in a study of control samples from healthy donors and cancer patients. Clones were read by immunoSEQ multiplex PCR, and TCRdb kept only the in-frame ones, dropping some. The sample yields roughly 150,000 clones, roughly 92% seen once. Input material: blood. All receptors come from a middle-aged man in good health.

The rearrangement joins TRBV7-6 to TRBJ2-5; no reliable D call. The CDR3 is 17 amino acids. Germline lookup yields CDR1 SGHVS and CDR2 FNYEAQ. V lost 3 bases and J lost 0, with 17 bases in between. The CDR3 reads CASSFVASGLYQETQYF. The CDR3 nucleotides read TGTGCCAGCAGCTTTGTCGCAAGTGGCCTGTACCAAGAGACCCAGTACTTC. The variable domain in full, completed from reference TRBV7-6 and TRBJ2-5, reads GAGVSQSPRYKVTKRGQDVALRCDPISGHVSLYWYRQALGQGPEFLTYFNYEAQQDKSGLPNDRFSAERPEGSISTLTIQRTEQRDSAMYRCASSFVASGLYQETQYFGPGTRLLVL.

CDR3: CASTHSGLRLGTEAFF. The CDR3 DNA is TGTGCCAGCACCCACTCCGGGCTCAGGTTGGGGACTGAAGCTTTCTTT. The chain links TRBV14 to TRBJ1-1; D call uncertain. V gave up 7 bases and J gave up 5 bases, with 23 bases separating them. Germline loops: CDR1 SGHDN, CDR2 FVKESK. This CDR3 region has 16 residues.

The genes are TRBV4-1 and TRBJ2-7; 13 bases agree with TRBD2. Per germline, CDR1 MGHRA and CDR2 YSYEKL. The V and J ends lost 1 base and 1 base, in that order; junction bases with no gene match: 4. The CDR3 has 17 amino acids. The CDR3 sequence: CASSQGLAGGGSYEQYF. The CDR3 bases are TGCGCCAGCAGCCAAGGACTAGCGGGAGGTGGGTCCTACGAGCAGTACTTC.

V and J are TRBV11-2 and TRBJ2-5; 8 bases agree with TRBD2. Trimming took 3 bases from V and 0 from J; bases not matched to a gene: 6. From germline, CDR1 is SGHAT and CDR2 FQNNGV. The CDR3 loop spans 16 amino acids. CDR3 nucleotide sequence: TGTGCCAGCAGCTTGATAACTAGCGGTTACCAAGAGACCCAGTACTTC. This gives the protein CASSLITSGYQETQYF. Variable domain in full (rest from reference TRBV11-2 and TRBJ2-5): EAGVAQSPRYKIIEKRQSVAFWCNPISGHATLYWYQQILGQGPKLLIQFQNNGVVDDSQLPKDRFSAERLKGVDSTLKIQPAKLEDSAVYLCASSLITSGYQETQYFGPGTRLLVL.

In its sample, this clone was seen once. The chain combines TRBV21-1 with TRBJ2-7; the tabulated D call, TRBD2, remains unverified against the DNA. TRBV21-1 is a known pseudogene. CDR3 size: 15 residues. The CDR3 loop is CASSRSAGSIYEQYF. The CDR3 DNA reads as TGTGCCAGCAGCAGATCAGCGGGTTCTATCTACGAGCAGTACTTC.

The V and J genes are TRBV19 and TRBJ2-1, with 13 nucleotides matching TRBD2. Germline CDR1 and CDR2: LNHDA and SQIVND (reference sequence). V lost 6 bases and J lost 3; bases outside the gene matches: 8. The CDR3 is 17 amino acids. CDR3: CASRSTRTSGGYNEQFF. In DNA, the CDR3 is TGTGCCAGTAGAAGTACCAGGACTAGCGGGGGCTACAATGAGCAGTTCTTC.

This clone was seen once. J is TRBJ2-5 and V is TRBV7-6; 7 nucleotides match TRBD2. With 5 bases clipped from V and 5 bases from J, the junction kept 14 bases outside the gene matches. Germline lookup yields CDR1 SGHVS and CDR2 FNYEAQ. The CDR3 runs 16 residues. The CDR3 DNA is TGTGCCAGCAGCCCGGGACTTAGCAGCGGGATTGAGACCCAGTACTTC. It is translated as CASSPGLSSGIETQYF.

The rearrangement uses TRBV30 and TRBJ2-3, with D possibly being TRBD1 (5 bases). Germline lookup yields CDR1 GTSNPN and CDR2 SVGIG (reference sequence). This CDR3 contains 13 residues. V shed 0 bases and J shed 3 bases, with 7 bases lying between them. DNA of the CDR3: TGTGCCTGGAGTGTCCAGGGAACAGATACGCAGTATTTT. Translating gives CAWSVQGTDTQYF.